This T cell receptor (beta chain) is from a study of blood T cells in healthy people across ages. Donors each provided roughly 9.6 milliliters of peripheral blood. Per sample, extraction of total RNA gave at least 5 micrograms in every case. General observations from the study: A roughly linear age-dependent decrease characterized TCR beta diversity per million T cells. Possibly confounding the expanded clonotype changes was the fact that donor CMV status was unknown.

The CDR3 totals 15 residues. The germline V gene has CDR1 MNHEY and CDR2 SMNVEV (reference sequence). V lost 7 bases and J 7 bases, leaving 20 bases between the germline ends. A second PCR of about 7 to 12 cycles used a sample-barcoded 5' primer and a J-beta primer mix. TCRdb fed the 5' RACE reads into MiXCR, producing one record per CDR3 protein. The repertoire consists of nearly 1 million distinct CDR3 sequences, with just over 50% occurring once and the leading ten covering about a fifth. As regards this clonotype: Its specificity is not known.

Sequencing was performed on blood. The rearrangement uses TRBV27 and TRBJ1-5, with D possibly matching TRBD1 (5 bases). This receptor was taken from a woman aged 55-69 years in good health. The DNA for the CDR3 is TGTGCCAGCAAAAACCGGGACCTGGTCGGCCAGCCCCAGCATTTT. Amino acid sequence: CASKNRDLVGQPQHF.